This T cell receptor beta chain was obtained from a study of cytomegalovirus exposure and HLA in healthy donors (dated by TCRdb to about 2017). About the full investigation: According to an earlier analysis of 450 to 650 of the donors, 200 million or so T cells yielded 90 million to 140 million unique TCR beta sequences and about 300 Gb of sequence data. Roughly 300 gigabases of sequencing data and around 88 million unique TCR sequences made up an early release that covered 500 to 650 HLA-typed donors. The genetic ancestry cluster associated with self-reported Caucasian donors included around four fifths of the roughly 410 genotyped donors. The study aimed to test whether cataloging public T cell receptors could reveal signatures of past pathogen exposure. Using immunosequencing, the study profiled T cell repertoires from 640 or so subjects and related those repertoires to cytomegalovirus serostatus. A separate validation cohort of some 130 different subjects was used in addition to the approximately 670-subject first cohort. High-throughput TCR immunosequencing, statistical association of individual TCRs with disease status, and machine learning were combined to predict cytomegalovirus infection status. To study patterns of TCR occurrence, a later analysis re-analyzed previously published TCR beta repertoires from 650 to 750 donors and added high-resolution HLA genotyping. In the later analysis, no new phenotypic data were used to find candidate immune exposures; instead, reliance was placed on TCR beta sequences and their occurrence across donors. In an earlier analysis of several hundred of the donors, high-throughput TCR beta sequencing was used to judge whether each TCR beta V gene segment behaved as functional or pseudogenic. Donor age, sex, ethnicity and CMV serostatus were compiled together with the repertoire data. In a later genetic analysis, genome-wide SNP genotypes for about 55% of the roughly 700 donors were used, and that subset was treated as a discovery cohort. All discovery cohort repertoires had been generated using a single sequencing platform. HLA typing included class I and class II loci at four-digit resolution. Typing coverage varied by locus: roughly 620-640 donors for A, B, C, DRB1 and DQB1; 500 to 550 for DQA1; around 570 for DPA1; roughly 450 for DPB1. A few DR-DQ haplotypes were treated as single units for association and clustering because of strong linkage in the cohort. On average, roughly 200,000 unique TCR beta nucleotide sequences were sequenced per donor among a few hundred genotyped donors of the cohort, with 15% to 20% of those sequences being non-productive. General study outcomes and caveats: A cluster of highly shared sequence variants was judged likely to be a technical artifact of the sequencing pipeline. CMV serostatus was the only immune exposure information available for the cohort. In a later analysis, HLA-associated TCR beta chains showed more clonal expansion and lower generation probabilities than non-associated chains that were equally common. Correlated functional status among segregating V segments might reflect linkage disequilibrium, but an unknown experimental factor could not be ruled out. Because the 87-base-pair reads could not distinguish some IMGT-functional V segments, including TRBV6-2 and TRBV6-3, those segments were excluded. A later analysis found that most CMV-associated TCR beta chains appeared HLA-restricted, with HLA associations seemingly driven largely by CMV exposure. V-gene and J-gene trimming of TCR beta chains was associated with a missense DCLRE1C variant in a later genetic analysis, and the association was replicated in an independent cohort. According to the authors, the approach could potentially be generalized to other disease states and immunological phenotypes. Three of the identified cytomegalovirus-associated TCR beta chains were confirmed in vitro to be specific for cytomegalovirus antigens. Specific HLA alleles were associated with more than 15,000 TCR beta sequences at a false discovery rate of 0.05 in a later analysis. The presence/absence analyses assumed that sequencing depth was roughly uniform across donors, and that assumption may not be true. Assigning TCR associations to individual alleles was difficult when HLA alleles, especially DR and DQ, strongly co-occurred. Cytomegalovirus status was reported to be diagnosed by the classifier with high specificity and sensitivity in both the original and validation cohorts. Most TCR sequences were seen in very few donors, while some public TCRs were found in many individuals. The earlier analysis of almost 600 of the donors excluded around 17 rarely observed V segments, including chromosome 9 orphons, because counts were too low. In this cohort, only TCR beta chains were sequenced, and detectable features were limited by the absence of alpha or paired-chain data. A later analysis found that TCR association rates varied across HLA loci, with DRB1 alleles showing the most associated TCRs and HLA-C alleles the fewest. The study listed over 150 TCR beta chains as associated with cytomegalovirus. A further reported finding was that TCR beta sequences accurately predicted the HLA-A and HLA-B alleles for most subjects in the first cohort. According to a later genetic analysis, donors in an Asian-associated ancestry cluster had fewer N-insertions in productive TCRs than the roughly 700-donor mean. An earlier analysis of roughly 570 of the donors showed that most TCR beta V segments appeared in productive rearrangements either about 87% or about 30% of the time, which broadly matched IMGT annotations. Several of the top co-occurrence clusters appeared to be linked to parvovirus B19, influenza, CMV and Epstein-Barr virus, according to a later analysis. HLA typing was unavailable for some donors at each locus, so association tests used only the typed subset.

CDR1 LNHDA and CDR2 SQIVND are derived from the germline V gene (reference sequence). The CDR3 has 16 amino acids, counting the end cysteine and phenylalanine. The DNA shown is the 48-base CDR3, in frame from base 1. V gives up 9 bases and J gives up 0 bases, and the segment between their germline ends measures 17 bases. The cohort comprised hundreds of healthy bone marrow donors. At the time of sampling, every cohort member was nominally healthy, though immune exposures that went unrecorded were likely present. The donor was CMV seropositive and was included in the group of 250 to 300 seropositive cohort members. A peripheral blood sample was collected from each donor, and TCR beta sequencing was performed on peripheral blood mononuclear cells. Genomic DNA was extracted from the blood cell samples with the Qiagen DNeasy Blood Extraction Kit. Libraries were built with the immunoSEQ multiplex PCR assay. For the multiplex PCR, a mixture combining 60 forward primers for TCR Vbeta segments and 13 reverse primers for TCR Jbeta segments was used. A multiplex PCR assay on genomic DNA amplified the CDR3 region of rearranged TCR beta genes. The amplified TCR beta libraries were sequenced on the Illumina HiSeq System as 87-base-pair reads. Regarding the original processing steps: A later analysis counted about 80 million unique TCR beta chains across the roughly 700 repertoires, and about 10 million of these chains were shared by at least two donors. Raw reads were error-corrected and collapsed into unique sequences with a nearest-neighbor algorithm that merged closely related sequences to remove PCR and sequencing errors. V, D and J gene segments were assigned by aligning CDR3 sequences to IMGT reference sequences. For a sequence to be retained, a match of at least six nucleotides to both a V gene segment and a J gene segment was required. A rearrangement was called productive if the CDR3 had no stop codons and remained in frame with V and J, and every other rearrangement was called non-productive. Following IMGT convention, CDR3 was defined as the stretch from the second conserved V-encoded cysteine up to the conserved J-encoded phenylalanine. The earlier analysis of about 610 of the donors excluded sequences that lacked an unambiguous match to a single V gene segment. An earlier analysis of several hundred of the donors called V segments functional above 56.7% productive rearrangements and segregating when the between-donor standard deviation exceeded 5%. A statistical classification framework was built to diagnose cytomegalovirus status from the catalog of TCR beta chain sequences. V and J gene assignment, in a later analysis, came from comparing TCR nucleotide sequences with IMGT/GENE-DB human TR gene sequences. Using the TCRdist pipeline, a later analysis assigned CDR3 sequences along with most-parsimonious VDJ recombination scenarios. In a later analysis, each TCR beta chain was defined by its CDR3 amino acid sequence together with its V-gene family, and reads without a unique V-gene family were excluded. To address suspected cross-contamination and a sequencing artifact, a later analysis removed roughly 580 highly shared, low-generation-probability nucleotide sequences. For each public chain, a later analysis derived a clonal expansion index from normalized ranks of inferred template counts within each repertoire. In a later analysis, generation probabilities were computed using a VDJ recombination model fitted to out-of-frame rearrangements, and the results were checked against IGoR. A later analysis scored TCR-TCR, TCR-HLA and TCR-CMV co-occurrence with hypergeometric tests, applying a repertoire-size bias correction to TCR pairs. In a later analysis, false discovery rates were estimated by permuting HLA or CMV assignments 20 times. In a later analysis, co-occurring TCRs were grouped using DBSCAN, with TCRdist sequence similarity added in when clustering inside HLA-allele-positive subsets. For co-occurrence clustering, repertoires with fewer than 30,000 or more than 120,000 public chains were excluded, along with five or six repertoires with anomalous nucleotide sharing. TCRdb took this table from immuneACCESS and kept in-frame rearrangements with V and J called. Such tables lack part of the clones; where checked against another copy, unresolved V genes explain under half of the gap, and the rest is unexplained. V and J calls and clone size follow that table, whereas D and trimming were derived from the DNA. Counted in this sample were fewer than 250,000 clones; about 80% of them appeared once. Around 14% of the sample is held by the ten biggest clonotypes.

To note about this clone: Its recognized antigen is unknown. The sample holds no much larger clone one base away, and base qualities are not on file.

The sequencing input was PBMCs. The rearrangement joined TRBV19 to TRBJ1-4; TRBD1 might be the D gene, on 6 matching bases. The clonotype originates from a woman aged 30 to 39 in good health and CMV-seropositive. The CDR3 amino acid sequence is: CASNPDSSATNEKLFF. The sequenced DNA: TGTGCCAGCAACCCGGACAGCTCCGCAACTAATGAAAAACTGTTTTTT. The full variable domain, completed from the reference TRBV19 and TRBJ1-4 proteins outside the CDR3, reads DGGITQSPKYLFRKEGQNVTLSCEQNLNHDAMYWYRQDPGQGLRLIYYSQIVNDFQKGDIAEGYSVSREKKESFPLTVTSAQKNPTAFYLCASNPDSSATNEKLFFGSGTQLSVL.